This entry describes one TCR beta chain. The entry originates in a study of blood T cell repertoires in COVID-19. Study at large: From the United States, Italy and Spain came samples of acute and convalescent COVID-19. From T cells, B-cell-depleted T cells, or PBMCs came the material, which was cDNA or gDNA.

Losses at the gene ends were 7 bases for V and 2 bases for J; bases not matched to a gene: 4. This CDR3 comprises 15 residues. CDR1 is MNHEY and CDR2 is SVGAGI in the germline V gene. Original analysis: The authors estimated nucleated cell counts from reference gene primer amplification. Method: immunoSEQ multiplex PCR; TCRdb's copy keeps in-frame clones and lacks some. Clonal size and the V and J genes are those of that table, whereas D and trimming came from the DNA. The sample lists about 240,000 clones, roughly 90% occurring once. This chain links TRBV6-5 with TRBJ2-7; 14 bases are a match to TRBD2. The sample taken for sequencing was peripheral blood. The receptor was derived from a man aged 60 to 75 who had recovered from COVID-19. The CDR3 sequence is CASTKGLAGAYEQYF. Written as DNA, the CDR3 is TGTGCCAGCACAAAGGGACTAGCGGGGGCCTACGAGCAGTACTTC.